Given below is one T cell receptor beta chain in context. The target antigen is unknown. The sample is drawn from a study of T cell responses to AZD1222 COVID-19 vaccine. The wider study: Pooling covered second doses at about 4 or about 12 weeks.

Sequencing was performed with immunoSEQ multiplex PCR; in TCRdb, only in-frame clones are kept and a portion is missing. The sample comprises some 130,000 clones, 80% to 90% of which are singletons, and approximately 1.5% rests with the top ten. General study results and limits: White British ancestry dominated among donors, who included more females, and clonal diversity was possibly underestimated. Regions left unmutated in variants are reportedly the target of nearly half of spike-specific TCRs. No repertoire was sampled before or during the peak T cell response, only after it.

The V gene lost 0 bases and the J gene lost 5 bases, with 1 base spanning the gap. The CDR3 runs 12 residues. The germline CDR1 and CDR2 sequences are KGHSH and LQKENI. The TCR originated in an adult in good health. The material sequenced was peripheral blood, taken on day 0 of AZD1222 vaccination. J is TRBJ1-4 and V is TRBV18, with D unresolved. CDR3 bases: TGTGCCAGCTCACCACCGAATGAAAAACTGTTTTTT. Translated: CASSPPNEKLFF.